Sequencing of this T cell receptor (beta chain) was carried out in a study of blood T cell repertoires in COVID-19. The wider study: Donors in the United States, Italy and Spain gave samples during acute or convalescent COVID-19. PBMCs, B-cell-depleted T cells, or T cells provided the cDNA or gDNA that made up the material.

In the original processing: Estimates of nucleated cell counts were drawn from the amplification of reference gene primers. The table came from immunoSEQ multiplex PCR; TCRdb's copy has only in-frame clones and leaves some out. V and J calls plus clone size are reproduced from that table; the DNA served to infer D and trimming. In the table there are about 260,000 clones, about 86% of which are singletons. Looked up from germline, CDR1 is MNHEY and CDR2 is SVGAGI. Trimming cost V 5 bases and J 2 bases; bases outside gene matches: 8. This CDR3 spans 15 amino acids. In this sample, this clone turned up a few times.

Sequencing was performed on peripheral blood. The sequence was obtained from a man between 25 and 39 years old with active or convalescent COVID-19. The chain joins TRBV6-5 to TRBJ2-7; 8 bases match TRBD2. The CDR3 reads CASSHQRGTTYEQYF. CDR3 nucleotide sequence: TGTGCCAGCAGTCATCAGCGGGGGACCACCTACGAGCAGTACTTC.